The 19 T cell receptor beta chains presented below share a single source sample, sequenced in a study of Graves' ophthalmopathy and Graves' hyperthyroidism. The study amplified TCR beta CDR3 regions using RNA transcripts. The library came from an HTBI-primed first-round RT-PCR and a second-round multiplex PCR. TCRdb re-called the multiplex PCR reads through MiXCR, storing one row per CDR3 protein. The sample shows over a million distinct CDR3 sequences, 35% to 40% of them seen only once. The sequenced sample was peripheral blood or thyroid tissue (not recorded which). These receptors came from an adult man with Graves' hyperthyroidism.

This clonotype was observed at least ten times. This CDR3 is CASSLSGRTTEAFF. The DNA for the CDR3 is TGTGCCAGCAGCTTATCGGGCAGGACCACTGAAGCTTTCTTT. The chain combines TRBV7-2 with TRBJ1-1; D is unclear. The CDR3 totals 14 residues. Germline CDR1 and CDR2: SGHTA and FQGNSA. Trimming left V 2 bases short and J 4 bases short, with 11 bases between.

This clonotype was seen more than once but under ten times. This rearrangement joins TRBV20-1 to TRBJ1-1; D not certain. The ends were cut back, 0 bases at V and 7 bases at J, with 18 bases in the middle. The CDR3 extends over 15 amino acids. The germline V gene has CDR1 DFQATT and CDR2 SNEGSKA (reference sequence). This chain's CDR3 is CSARDTVRASGEAFF. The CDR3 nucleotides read TGCAGTGCTAGAGATACTGTGAGGGCTTCGGGTGAAGCTTTCTTT.

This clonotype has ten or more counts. The CDR3 sequence: CASKSRDREQYF. CDR3 nucleotides: TGTGCCAGCAAATCCCGGGACAGGGAACAGTACTTC. The rearrangement links TRBV28 to TRBJ2-7; TRBD1 matches at 9 bases. Germline assignment: CDR1 MDHEN and CDR2 SYDVKM. Trimming cost V 7 bases and J 10 bases; bases outside gene matches: 8. The CDR3 has 12 amino acids. Full variable domain (remainder filled in from reference TRBV28 and TRBJ2-7): DVKVTQSSRYLVKRTGEKVFLECVQDMDHENMFWYRQDPGLGLRLIYFSYDVKMKEKGDIPEGYSVSREKKERFSLILESASTNQTSMYLCASKSRDREQYFGPGTRLTVT.

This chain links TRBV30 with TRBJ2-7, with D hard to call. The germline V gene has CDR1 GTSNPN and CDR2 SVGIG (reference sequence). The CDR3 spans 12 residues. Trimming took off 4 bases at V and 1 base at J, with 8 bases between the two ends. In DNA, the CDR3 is TGTGCCTGGAACCGTATGTCCTACGAGCAGTACTTC. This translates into CAWNRMSYEQYF.

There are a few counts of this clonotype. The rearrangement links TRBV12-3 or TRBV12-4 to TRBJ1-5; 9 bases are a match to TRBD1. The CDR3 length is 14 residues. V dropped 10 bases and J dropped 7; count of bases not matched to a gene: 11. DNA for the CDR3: TGTGCCACCGGGGAGGGACAGGGAACCCAGCCCCAGCATTTT. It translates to CATGEGQGTQPQHF.

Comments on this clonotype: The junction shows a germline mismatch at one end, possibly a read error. The CDR3 is CASSDGTGLLETQHF. Written as DNA, the CDR3 is TGTGCCAGCAGTGACGGGACAGGGCTCCTGGAGACCCAGCATTTT. This chain joins TRBV10-3 and TRBJ1-5; TRBD1 matches 9 bases. The CDR3 spans 15 residues. Germline lookup yields CDR1 ENHRY and CDR2 SYGVKD.

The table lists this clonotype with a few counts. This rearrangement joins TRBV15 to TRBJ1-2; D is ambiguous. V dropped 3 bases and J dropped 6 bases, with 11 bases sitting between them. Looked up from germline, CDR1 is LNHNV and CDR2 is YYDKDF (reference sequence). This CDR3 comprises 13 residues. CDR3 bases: TGTGCCACCAGCAGCGTTGACGTGGATGGCTACACCTTC. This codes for CATSSVDVDGYTF.

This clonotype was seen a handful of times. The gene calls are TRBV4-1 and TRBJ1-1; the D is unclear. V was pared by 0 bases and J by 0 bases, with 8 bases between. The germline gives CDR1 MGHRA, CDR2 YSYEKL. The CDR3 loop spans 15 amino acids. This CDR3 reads CASSQDWPLNTEAFF. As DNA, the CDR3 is TGCGCCAGCAGCCAAGACTGGCCTTTGAACACTGAAGCTTTCTTT.

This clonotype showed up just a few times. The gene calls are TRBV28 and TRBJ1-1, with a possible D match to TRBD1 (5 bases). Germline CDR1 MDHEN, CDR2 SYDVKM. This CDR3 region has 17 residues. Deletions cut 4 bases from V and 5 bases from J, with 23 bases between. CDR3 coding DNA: TGTGCCAGCAGTTCCGGGGGGGAGGGAGGAACGGGAACTGAAGCTTTCTTT. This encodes CASSSGGEGGTGTEAFF.

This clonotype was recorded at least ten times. The CDR3 spells CATSRDRPGGYTF. The CDR3 nucleotides read TGTGCCACCAGCAGGGATAGACCCGGAGGCTACACCTTC. V usage is TRBV15 and J usage is TRBJ1-2; D remains ambiguous. This CDR3 is 13 amino acids long. V shed 3 bases and J shed 8 bases, with 13 bases lying between them. In germline, CDR1 is LNHNV, CDR2 YYDKDF (reference sequence).

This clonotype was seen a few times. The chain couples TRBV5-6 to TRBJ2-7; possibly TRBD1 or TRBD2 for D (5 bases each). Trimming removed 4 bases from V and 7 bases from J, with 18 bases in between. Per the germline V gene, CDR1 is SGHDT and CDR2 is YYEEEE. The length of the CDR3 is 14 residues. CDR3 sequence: CASSPDVGAGEQYF. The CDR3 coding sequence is TGTGCCAGCAGCCCTGATGTCGGGGCGGGTGAGCAGTACTTC.

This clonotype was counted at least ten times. The CDR3 bases are TGTGCCAGCAGCTTAGCCTGGCAGTCCTACGAGCAGTACTTC. As protein: CASSLAWQSYEQYF. This rearrangement joins TRBV7-2 to TRBJ2-7; the D is unclear. V lost 0 bases and J 1 base, leaving 7 bases between the germline ends. This CDR3 comprises 14 residues. The germline gives CDR1 SGHTA, CDR2 FQGNSA.

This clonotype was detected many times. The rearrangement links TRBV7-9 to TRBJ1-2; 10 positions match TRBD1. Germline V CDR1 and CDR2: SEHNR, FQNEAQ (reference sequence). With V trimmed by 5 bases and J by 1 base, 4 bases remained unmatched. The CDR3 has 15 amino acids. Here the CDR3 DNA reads TGTGCCAGCAGCCCAGACAGGGGGCATAACTATGGCTACACCTTC. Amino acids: CASSPDRGHNYGYTF.

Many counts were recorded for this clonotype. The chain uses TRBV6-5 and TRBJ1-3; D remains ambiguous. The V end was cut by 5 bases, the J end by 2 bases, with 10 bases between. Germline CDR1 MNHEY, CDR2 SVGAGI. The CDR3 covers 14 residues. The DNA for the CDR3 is TGTGCCAGCAGTGCGCCAACCGCTGGAAACACCATATATTTT. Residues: CASSAPTAGNTIYF.

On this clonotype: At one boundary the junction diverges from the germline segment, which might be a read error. The CDR3 loop reads CASGESGFYEQYF. The CDR3 DNA sequence: TGCGCCAGCGGTGAGTCTGGATTCTACGAGCAGTACTTC. The chain uses TRBV10-2 and TRBJ2-7; D not resolved. The CDR3 has 13 amino acids. Germline assignment: CDR1 WSHSY and CDR2 SAAADI.

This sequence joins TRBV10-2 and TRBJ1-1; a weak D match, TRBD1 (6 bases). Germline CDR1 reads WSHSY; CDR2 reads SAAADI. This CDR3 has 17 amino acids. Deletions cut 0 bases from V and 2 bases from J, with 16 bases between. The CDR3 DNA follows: TGCGCCAGCAGTGAGTCAACCTATGGCAGGGGAAACACTGAAGCTTTCTTT. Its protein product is CASSESTYGRGNTEAFF.

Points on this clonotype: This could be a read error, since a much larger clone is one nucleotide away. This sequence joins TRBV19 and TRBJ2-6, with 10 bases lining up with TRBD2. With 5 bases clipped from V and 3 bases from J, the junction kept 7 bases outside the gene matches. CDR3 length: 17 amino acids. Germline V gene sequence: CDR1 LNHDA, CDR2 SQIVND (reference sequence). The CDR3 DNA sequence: TGTGCCAGTAGTGGGCTAGCGGGAGATCGTGGGGCCAACGTCCTGACTTTC. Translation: CASSGLAGDRGANVLTF.

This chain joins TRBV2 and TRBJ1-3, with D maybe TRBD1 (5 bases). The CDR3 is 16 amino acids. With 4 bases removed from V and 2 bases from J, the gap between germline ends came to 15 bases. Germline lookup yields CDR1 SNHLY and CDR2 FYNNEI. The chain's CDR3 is CASSGGPRGAGNTIYF. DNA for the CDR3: TGTGCCAGCAGTGGGGGCCCTCGGGGTGCTGGAAACACCATATATTTT.

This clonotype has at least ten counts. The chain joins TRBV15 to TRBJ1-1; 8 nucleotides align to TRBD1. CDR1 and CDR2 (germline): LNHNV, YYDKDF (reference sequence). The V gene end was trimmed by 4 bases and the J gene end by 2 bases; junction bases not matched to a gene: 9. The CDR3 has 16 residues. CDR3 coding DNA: TGTGCCACCAGCACAGGACAGGGACGGGTAAACACTGAAGCTTTCTTT. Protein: CATSTGQGRVNTEAFF. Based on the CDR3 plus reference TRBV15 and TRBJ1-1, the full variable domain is DAMVIQNPRYQVTQFGKPVTLSCSQTLNHNVMYWYQQKSSQAPKLLFHYYDKDFNNEADTPDNFQSRRPNTSFCFLDIRSPGLGDTAMYLCATSTGQGRVNTEAFFGQGTRLTVV.